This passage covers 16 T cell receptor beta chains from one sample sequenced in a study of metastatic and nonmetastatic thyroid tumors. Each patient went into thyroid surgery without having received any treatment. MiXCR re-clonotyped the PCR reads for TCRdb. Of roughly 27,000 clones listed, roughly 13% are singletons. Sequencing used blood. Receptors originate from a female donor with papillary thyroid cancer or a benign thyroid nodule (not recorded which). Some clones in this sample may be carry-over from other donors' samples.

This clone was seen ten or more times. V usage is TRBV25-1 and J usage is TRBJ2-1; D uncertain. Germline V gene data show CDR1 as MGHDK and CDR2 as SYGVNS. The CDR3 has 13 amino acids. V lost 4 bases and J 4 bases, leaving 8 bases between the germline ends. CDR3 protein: CASSVPEYNEQFF. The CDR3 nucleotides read TGTGCCAGCAGTGTCCCGGAGTACAATGAGCAGTTCTTC.

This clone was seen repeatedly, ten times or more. The CDR3 nucleotides are TGTGCCAGCAGTTACGTGGGACAGGGGGACTATGGCTACACCTTC. It encodes CASSYVGQGDYGYTF. V is TRBV6-5 and J is TRBJ1-2, with 11 bases aligning to TRBD1. The length of the CDR3 is 15 residues. V dropped 2 bases and J dropped 3; count of bases not matched to a gene: 2. Germline V CDR1 and CDR2: MNHEY, SVGAGI.

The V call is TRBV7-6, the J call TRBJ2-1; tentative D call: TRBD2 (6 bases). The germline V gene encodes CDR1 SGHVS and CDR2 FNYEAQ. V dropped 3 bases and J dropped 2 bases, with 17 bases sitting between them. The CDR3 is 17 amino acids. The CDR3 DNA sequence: TGTGCCAGCAGCTTGGGCCCTCTGGCTAGCGCCTACAATGAGCAGTTCTTC. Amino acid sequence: CASSLGPLASAYNEQFF.

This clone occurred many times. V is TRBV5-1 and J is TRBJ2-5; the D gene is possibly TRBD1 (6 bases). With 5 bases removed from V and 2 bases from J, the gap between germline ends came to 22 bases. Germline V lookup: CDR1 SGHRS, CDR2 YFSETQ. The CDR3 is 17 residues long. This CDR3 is CASSQYPLGQPQETQYF. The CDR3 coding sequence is TGCGCCAGCAGTCAGTATCCGCTGGGACAACCACAAGAGACCCAGTACTTC.

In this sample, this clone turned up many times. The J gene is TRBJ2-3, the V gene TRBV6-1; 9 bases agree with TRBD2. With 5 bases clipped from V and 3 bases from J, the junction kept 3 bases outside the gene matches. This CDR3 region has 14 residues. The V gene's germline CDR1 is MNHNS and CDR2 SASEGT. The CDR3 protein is CASSLAGRTDTQYF. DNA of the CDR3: TGTGCCAGCAGTCTAGCGGGAAGGACAGATACGCAGTATTTT.

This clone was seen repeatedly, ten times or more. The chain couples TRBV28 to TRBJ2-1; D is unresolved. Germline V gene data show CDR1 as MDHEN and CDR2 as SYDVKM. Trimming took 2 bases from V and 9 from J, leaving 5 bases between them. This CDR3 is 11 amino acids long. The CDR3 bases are TGTGCCAGCAGTTTAGCTCTTGAGCAGTTCTTC. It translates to CASSLALEQFF.

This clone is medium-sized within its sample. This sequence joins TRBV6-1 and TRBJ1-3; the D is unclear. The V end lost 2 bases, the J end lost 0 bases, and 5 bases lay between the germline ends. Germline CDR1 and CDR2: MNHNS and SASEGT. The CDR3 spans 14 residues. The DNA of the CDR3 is TGTGCCAGCAGTGAAAAGGACTCTGGAAACACCATATATTTT. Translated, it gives CASSEKDSGNTIYF.

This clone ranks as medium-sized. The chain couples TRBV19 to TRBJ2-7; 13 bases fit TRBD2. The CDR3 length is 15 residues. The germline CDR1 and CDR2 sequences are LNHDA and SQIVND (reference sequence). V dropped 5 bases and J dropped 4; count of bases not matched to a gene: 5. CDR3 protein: CASSRLAGGLYEQYF. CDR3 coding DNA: TGTGCCAGTAGTCGACTAGCGGGAGGTTTGTACGAGCAGTACTTC.

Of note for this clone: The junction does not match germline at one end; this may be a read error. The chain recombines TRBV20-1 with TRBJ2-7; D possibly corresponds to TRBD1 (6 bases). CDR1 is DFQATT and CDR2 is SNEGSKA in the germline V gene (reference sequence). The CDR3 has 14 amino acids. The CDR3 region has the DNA TGCGGTGCGAGGGGGACGGGGATTTCCTACGAGCAGTACTTC. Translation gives CGARGTGISYEQYF.

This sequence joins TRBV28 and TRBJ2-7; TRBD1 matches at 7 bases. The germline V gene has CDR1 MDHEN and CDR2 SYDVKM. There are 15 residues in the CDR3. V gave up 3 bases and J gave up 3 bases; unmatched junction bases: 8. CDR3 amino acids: CASSFLAGGIYEQYF. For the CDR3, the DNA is TGTGCCAGCAGTTTCTTGGCAGGGGGAATCTACGAGCAGTACTTC.

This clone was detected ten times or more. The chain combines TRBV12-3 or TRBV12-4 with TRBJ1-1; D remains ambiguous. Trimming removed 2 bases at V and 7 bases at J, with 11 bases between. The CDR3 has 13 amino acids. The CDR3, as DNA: TGTGCCAGCAGTTTACAAGGGATGGGTGAAGCTTTCTTT. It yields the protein CASSLQGMGEAFF.

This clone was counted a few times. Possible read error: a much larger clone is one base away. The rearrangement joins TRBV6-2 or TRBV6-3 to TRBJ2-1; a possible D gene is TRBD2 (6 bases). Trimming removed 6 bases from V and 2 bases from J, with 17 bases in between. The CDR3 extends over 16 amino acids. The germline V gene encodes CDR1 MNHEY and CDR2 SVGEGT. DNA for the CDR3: TGTGCCAGCAGCCGCGCTAGCGTGAGGGCCTACAATGAGCAGTTCTTC. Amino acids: CASSRASVRAYNEQFF.

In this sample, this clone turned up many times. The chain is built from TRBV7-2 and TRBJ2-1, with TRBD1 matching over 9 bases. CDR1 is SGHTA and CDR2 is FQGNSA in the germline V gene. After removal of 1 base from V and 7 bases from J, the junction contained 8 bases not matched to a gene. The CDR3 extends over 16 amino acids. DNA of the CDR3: TGTGCCAGCAGCTTAGTTGGGGGGACAGGGATGAATGAGCAGTTCTTC. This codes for CASSLVGGTGMNEQFF.

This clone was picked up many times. The chain's CDR3 is CASSRDWGGSYEQYF. CDR3 sequence (DNA): TGTGCCAGCAGCCGGGATTGGGGGGGCTCCTACGAGCAGTACTTC. The rearrangement joins TRBV4-2 to TRBJ2-7; TRBD2 matches at 7 bases. Germline V gene sequence: CDR1 LGHNA, CDR2 YNFKEQ. Trimming took 4 bases from V and 0 from J; bases not matched to a gene: 6. The CDR3 runs to 15 residues.

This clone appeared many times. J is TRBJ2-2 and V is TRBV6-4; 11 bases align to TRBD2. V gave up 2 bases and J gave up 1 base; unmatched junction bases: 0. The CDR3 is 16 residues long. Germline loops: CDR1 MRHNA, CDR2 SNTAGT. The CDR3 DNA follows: TGTGCCAGCAGTGACGGGACTAGCGGGAACACCGGGGAGCTGTTTTTT. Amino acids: CASSDGTSGNTGELFF.

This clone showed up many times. This CDR3 reads CASSQEGRGSRFF. CDR3 bases: TGTGCCAGCAGCCAAGAGGGGCGGGGCTCTCGGTTCTTC. The chain has TRBV3-1 and TRBJ2-1, with TRBD2 as a possible D gene (6 bases). Germline V lookup: CDR1 LGHDT, CDR2 YNNKEL (reference sequence). V was pared by 0 bases and J by 15 bases, with 15 bases between. This CDR3 contains 13 residues.